This T cell receptor beta chain was identified in a study of early T cells in non-severe SARS-CoV-2 infection. TCRdb itself ran the 5' RACE reads through MiXCR, one entry per CDR3 protein. This repertoire shows around 60,000 distinct CDR3 sequences, about 17% found once; its top ten account for roughly 8.2%. Germline V gene sequence: CDR1 SNHLY, CDR2 FYNNEI. This CDR3 is 13 amino acids long. V shed 10 bases and J shed 5 bases, with 15 bases lying between them. This rearrangement joins TRBV2 to TRBJ2-1; weak D call: TRBD1 (5 bases). The input for sequencing was whole blood, taken at baseline. The origin of this receptor is an adult who was a healthcare worker with PCR-confirmed SARS-CoV-2 infection or an uninfected control (not recorded which). DNA of the CDR3: TGTGCCATCACGGACACCCGAAACAATGAGCAGTTCTTC. Protein: CAITDTRNNEQFF. The full variable domain, its missing parts supplied by reference TRBV2 and TRBJ2-1, is EPEVTQTPSHQVTQMGQEVILRCVPISNHLYFYWYRQILGQKVEFLVSFYNNEISEKSEIFDDQFSVERPDGSNFTLKIRSTKLEDSAMYFCAITDTRNNEQFFGPGTRLTVL.